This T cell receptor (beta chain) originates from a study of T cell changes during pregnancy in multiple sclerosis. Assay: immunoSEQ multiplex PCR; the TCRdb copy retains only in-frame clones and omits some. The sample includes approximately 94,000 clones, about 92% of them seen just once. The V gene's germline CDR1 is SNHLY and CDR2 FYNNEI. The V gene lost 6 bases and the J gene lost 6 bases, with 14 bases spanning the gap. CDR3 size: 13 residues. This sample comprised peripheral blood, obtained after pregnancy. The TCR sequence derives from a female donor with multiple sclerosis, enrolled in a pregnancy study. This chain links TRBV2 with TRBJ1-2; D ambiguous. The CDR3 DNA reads TGTGCCAGCAGGAGACTGCAAGTTGATGGCTACACCTTC. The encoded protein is CASRRLQVDGYTF.